Shown below are 30 T cell receptor beta chains from a single sample sequenced in a study of T cell repertoires in cytomegalovirus infection. TCRdb recomputed calls from the reads with MiXCR, one row per CDR3 protein. The table lists 300,000 to 400,000 distinct CDR3 sequences, roughly 9.5% of them singletons. Sequencing was carried out using PBMCs. The receptor set was obtained from a human donor in good health (CMV status not recorded). Some clones in this sample may be carry-over from other donors' samples.

The rearrangement joins TRBV7-9 to TRBJ2-7; no clear D. Germline assignment: CDR1 SEHNR and CDR2 FQNEAQ (reference sequence). This CDR3 is 12 amino acids long. Trimming took 5 bases from V and 5 from J, leaving 10 bases between them. The CDR3 is CASSEFGNEQYF. The CDR3 DNA reads TGTGCCAGCAGCGAATTCGGTAACGAGCAGTACTTC.

This clonotype showed up many times. This rearrangement joins TRBV12-3 or TRBV12-4 to TRBJ1-5; D unclear. The CDR3 loop spans 12 amino acids. Trimming stripped 1 base from V and 14 bases from J, with 12 bases between. CDR3 protein: CASSLGSKKEHF. The CDR3 coding sequence is TGTGCCAGCAGTTTAGGTTCCAAGAAGGAGCATTTT.

A few counts support this clonotype. The chain's CDR3 is CASSPGGGQGIDTQYF. The CDR3 region has the DNA TGTGCCAGCAGTCCGGGGGGGGGGCAGGGGATAGATACGCAGTATTTT. The rearrangement uses TRBV6-8 and TRBJ2-3; 8 bases match TRBD2. The germline CDR1 and CDR2 sequences are MNHGY and SAAAGT. CDR3 length equals 16 residues. J gave up 5 bases and V 5 bases, and 12 bases lay outside the gene matches.

In nucleotides, the CDR3 is TGTGCCAGCAGCCTCCTCGGCAGGGTCGTGGGAGAGACCCAGTACTTC. Protein sequence: CASSLLGRVVGETQYF. The chain carries TRBV7-3 and TRBJ2-5; D perhaps matches TRBD1 (5 bases). The CDR3 runs 16 residues. CDR1 and CDR2 (germline): SGHTA, FQGTGA. V lost 5 bases and J 4 bases, leaving 20 bases between the germline ends. Using reference TRBV7-3 and TRBJ2-5 for the parts outside the CDR3, the full variable domain is GAGVSQTPSNKVTEKGKYVELRCDPISGHTALYWYRQSLGQGPEFLIYFQGTGAADDSGLPNDRFFAVRPEGSVSTLKIQRTERGDSAVYLCASSLLGRVVGETQYFGPGTRLLVL.

In this sample, this clonotype turned up many times. V usage is TRBV7-2 and J usage is TRBJ1-6; 9 bases agree with TRBD1. Germline CDR1 is SGHTA and CDR2 is FQGNSA. The CDR3 has 14 residues. Trimming removed 4 bases from V and 7 bases from J; junction bases left unmatched: 2. This chain's CDR3 is CASSSGQGNSPLHF. Written as DNA, the CDR3 is TGTGCCAGCAGCTCCGGACAGGGGAATTCACCCCTCCACTTT. The whole variable domain, remainder taken from reference TRBV7-2 and TRBJ1-6, is GAGVSQSPSNKVTEKGKDVELRCDPISGHTALYWYRQSLGQGLEFLIYFQGNSAPDKSGLPSDRFSAERTGGSVSTLTIQRTQQEDSAVYLCASSSGQGNSPLHFGNGTRLTVT.

This clonotype has a count of ten or more. The rearrangement links TRBV7-2 to TRBJ2-4; 12 bases fit TRBD2. The length of the CDR3 is 15 residues. Germline values: CDR1 SGHTA, CDR2 FQGNSA. J lost 9 bases, V lost 5 bases, and 8 bases had no gene match. CDR3 nucleotides: TGTGCCAGCAGCACAGCGGGACTAGCGGGCGCCATTCAGTACTTC. Translating it yields CASSTAGLAGAIQYF.

This clonotype was observed many times. The chain combines TRBV7-2 with TRBJ2-2, with 9 bases aligning to TRBD2. The CDR3 has 17 amino acids. Losses at the gene ends were 6 bases for V and 2 bases for J; bases not matched to a gene: 10. Germline lookup yields CDR1 SGHTA and CDR2 FQGNSA. The CDR3 bases are TGTGCCAGCAGTTTAAGCGGGAGGCGCGTTAACACCGGGGAGCTGTTTTTT. It is translated as CASSLSGRRVNTGELFF.

This clonotype was picked up many times. The chain combines TRBV7-2 with TRBJ1-5, with D possibly TRBD1 on 6 matching bases. Germline lookup yields CDR1 SGHTA and CDR2 FQGNSA. The CDR3 runs to 15 residues. V was clipped by 4 bases and J by 4 bases, with 14 bases between them. CDR3 in amino acids: CASSSRQAENQPQHF. CDR3 DNA: TGTGCCAGCAGCTCGAGACAGGCAGAAAATCAGCCCCAGCATTTT.

This clonotype has just a few counts. The chain's CDR3 is CASSQETGAYEQYF. The CDR3 DNA reads as TGTGCCAGCAGCCAAGAAACAGGGGCCTACGAGCAGTACTTC. V usage is TRBV4-2 and J usage is TRBJ2-7; TRBD1 agrees at 7 bases. The CDR3 is 14 residues long. The trim removed 0 bases at V and 2 bases at J, leaving 1 base unmatched. Germline V gene lookup returns CDR1 LGHNA and CDR2 YNFKEQ.

Many counts were recorded for this clonotype. The chain links TRBV7-2 to TRBJ2-5; D is unclear. CDR1 is SGHTA and CDR2 is FQGNSA in the germline V gene. CDR3 length equals 13 residues. V lost 0 bases, J lost 5 bases, and 7 bases lay in between. In DNA form, the CDR3 reads TGTGCCAGCAGCTTAGCGCGGCAGGAGACCCAGTACTTC. Its protein is CASSLARQETQYF. The full variable domain, rest sourced from reference TRBV7-2 and TRBJ2-5, is GAGVSQSPSNKVTEKGKDVELRCDPISGHTALYWYRQSLGQGLEFLIYFQGNSAPDKSGLPSDRFSAERTGGSVSTLTIQRTQQEDSAVYLCASSLARQETQYFGPGTRLLVL.

This clonotype occurred a few times. The chain employs TRBV12-3 or TRBV12-4 and TRBJ1-2, with D possibly TRBD1 on 5 matching bases. Trimming cost V 1 base and J 5 bases, with 20 bases left between them. The CDR3 runs to 17 residues. CDR3 nucleotide sequence: TGTGCCAGCAGTTTAGGACAGACAAGACTACTTAGGTATGGCTACACCTTC. Its protein is CASSLGQTRLLRYGYTF.

The V call is TRBV20-1, the J call TRBJ2-7; D gene uncertain. This CDR3 region has 13 residues. Germline loops: CDR1 DFQATT, CDR2 SNEGSKA (reference sequence). V lost 0 bases and J 4 bases, leaving 10 bases between the germline ends. The chain's CDR3 is CSARDLWGYEQYF. As DNA, the CDR3 is TGCAGTGCTAGAGATCTGTGGGGTTACGAGCAGTACTTC.

As to this clonotype: A much larger clonotype is one base distant, so this may be a read error. V and J are TRBV7-2 and TRBJ2-1; TRBD2 aligns across 11 bases. Looked up from germline, CDR1 is SGHTA and CDR2 is FQGNSA. The length of the CDR3 is 14 residues. The trim removed 6 bases at V and 8 bases at J, leaving 6 bases unmatched. CDR3 sequence reads: CASRPGLAVYEQFF. CDR3 sequence (DNA): TGTGCCAGCAGACCGGGACTAGCGGTATATGAGCAGTTCTTC. Looking up the rest from reference TRBV7-2 and TRBJ2-1 gives the full variable domain: GAGVSQSPSNKVTEKGKDVELRCDPISGHTALYWYRQSLGQGLEFLIYFQGNSAPDKSGLPSDRFSAERTGGSVSTLTIQRTQQEDSAVYLCASRPGLAVYEQFFGPGTRLTVL.

This clonotype occurred many times. V is TRBV12-3 or TRBV12-4 and J is TRBJ1-2, with TRBD1 as a possible D gene (6 bases). This CDR3 is built from 13 residues. Deletions cut 5 bases from V and 4 bases from J, with 11 bases between. The CDR3 reads CASSPDSSYGYTF. In nucleotides, the CDR3 is TGTGCCAGCAGTCCGGACAGTTCCTATGGCTACACCTTC.

This clonotype was recorded many times. J is TRBJ2-2 and V is TRBV7-2; either TRBD1 or TRBD2 may fit D (6 bases each). With 5 bases removed from V and 4 bases from J, the gap between germline ends came to 14 bases. Per the germline V gene, CDR1 is SGHTA and CDR2 is FQGNSA. The CDR3 contains 15 residues. The CDR3 reads CASSPGGGFTGELFF. CDR3 in DNA: TGTGCCAGCAGCCCAGGAGGGGGATTCACCGGGGAGCTGTTTTTT.

This sequence joins TRBV19 and TRBJ2-1; D may be TRBD1 (6 bases). CDR3 length equals 13 residues. Germline CDR1 LNHDA, CDR2 SQIVND (reference sequence). V was cut by 3 bases and J by 7 bases, with 10 bases left in between. The CDR3 region is CASSIYRENEQFF. The CDR3 DNA reads as TGTGCCAGTAGTATTTACAGGGAAAATGAGCAGTTCTTC.

CDR3: CASSPFDRIPYEQYF. The CDR3 DNA reads TGTGCCAGCAGCCCCTTCGACAGAATCCCCTACGAGCAGTACTTC. The rearrangement uses TRBV28 and TRBJ2-7; TRBD1 is a possible D gene (5 bases). This CDR3 comprises 15 residues. V was shortened by 6 bases and J by 2 bases, with 17 bases between the two germline ends. The V gene's germline CDR1 is MDHEN and CDR2 SYDVKM.

This clonotype was picked up a small number of times. V and J are TRBV28 and TRBJ2-1, with 11 bases fitting TRBD1. The V gene end was trimmed by 3 bases and the J gene end by 4 bases; junction bases not matched to a gene: 5. Germline assignment: CDR1 MDHEN and CDR2 SYDVKM. The CDR3 length is 16 residues. CDR3 sequence reads: CASSFRGQGVYNEQFF. The DNA for the CDR3 is TGTGCCAGCAGTTTTCGGGGACAGGGGGTGTACAATGAGCAGTTCTTC.

The chain carries TRBV11-2 and TRBJ2-1, with 7 bases matching TRBD1. Trimming took 5 bases from V and 4 from J; bases not matched to a gene: 2. The germline CDR1 and CDR2 sequences are SGHAT and FQNNGV. The CDR3 extends over 13 amino acids. Here the CDR3 DNA reads TGTGCCAGCAGCGCGACAGGGTACAATGAGCAGTTCTTC. Its protein is CASSATGYNEQFF. The whole variable domain, remainder taken from reference TRBV11-2 and TRBJ2-1, is EAGVAQSPRYKIIEKRQSVAFWCNPISGHATLYWYQQILGQGPKLLIQFQNNGVVDDSQLPKDRFSAERLKGVDSTLKIQPAKLEDSAVYLCASSATGYNEQFFGPGTRLTVL.

There are many counts of this clonotype. This chain connects TRBV6-8 to TRBJ2-2; no clear D gene. The CDR3 is 14 amino acids. Germline V CDR1 and CDR2: MNHGY, SAAAGT. The V and J ends lost 5 bases and 7 bases respectively, with 14 bases between them. The CDR3 reads CASSLGPAVGELFF. The CDR3 DNA reads as TGTGCCAGCAGTCTTGGACCTGCGGTCGGGGAGCTGTTTTTT.

This chain links TRBV6-5 with TRBJ2-7; 13 positions match TRBD2. The germline gives CDR1 MNHEY, CDR2 SVGAGI. The CDR3 sequence is 14 residues long. The V and J ends lost 7 bases and 3 bases, in that order; junction bases with no gene match: 3. In DNA form, the CDR3 reads TGTGCCAGCAAGGGGACTAGCGGGATCTACGAGCAGTACTTC. It codes for CASKGTSGIYEQYF.

The gene calls are TRBV11-2 and TRBJ2-2; unclear D gene. The CDR3 has 14 amino acids. Trimming left V 1 base short and J 5 bases short, with 8 bases between. Germline values: CDR1 SGHAT, CDR2 FQNNGV. CDR3 residues: CASSLVGATGELFF. The CDR3 bases are TGTGCCAGCAGCTTAGTTGGTGCGACCGGGGAGCTGTTTTTT. Variable domain in full (rest from reference TRBV11-2 and TRBJ2-2): EAGVAQSPRYKIIEKRQSVAFWCNPISGHATLYWYQQILGQGPKLLIQFQNNGVVDDSQLPKDRFSAERLKGVDSTLKIQPAKLEDSAVYLCASSLVGATGELFFGEGSRLTVL.

V gene TRBV7-2 combines with J gene TRBJ2-3; TRBD1 matches at 7 bases. The germline V gene has CDR1 SGHTA and CDR2 FQGNSA. Trimming took 9 bases from V and 4 from J; bases not matched to a gene: 7. CDR3 length equals 13 residues. CDR3 in DNA: TGTGCCAGAAGGTCTCAGGGGGCAGATACGCAGTATTTT. Its protein product is CARRSQGADTQYF.

This clonotype was recorded a few times. The chain links TRBV6-2 or TRBV6-3 to TRBJ2-7, with unresolved D. Germline lookup yields CDR1 MNHEY and CDR2 SVGEGT. The CDR3 runs to 12 residues. Deletions cut 4 bases from V and 1 base from J, with 5 bases between. CDR3 in DNA: TGTGCCAGCAGTTGGCAGTCCTACGAGCAGTACTTC. Translation gives CASSWQSYEQYF.

In its sample, this clonotype was seen a few times. This chain joins TRBV20-1 and TRBJ2-3, with 9 bases that match TRBD1. Germline CDR1 and CDR2: DFQATT and SNEGSKA (reference sequence). This CDR3 has 13 amino acids. V lost 7 bases and J lost 7; bases outside the gene matches: 9. The CDR3 DNA reads TGCAGTGGATCCGGGACAGGGCCGAATACGCAGTATTTT. Its translation: CSGSGTGPNTQYF.

The genes are TRBV28 and TRBJ2-1; D gene ambiguous. The CDR3 spans 13 residues. Germline values: CDR1 MDHEN, CDR2 SYDVKM. Trimming stripped 7 bases from V and 5 bases from J, with 12 bases between. The DNA for the CDR3 is TGTGCCAGCACCCTGCAGGTCCACAATGAGCAGTTCTTC. Its protein product is CASTLQVHNEQFF.

This rearrangement joins TRBV20-1 to TRBJ1-5; no firm D call. Looked up from germline, CDR1 is DFQATT and CDR2 is SNEGSKA (reference sequence). The CDR3 contains 14 residues. The CDR3 bases are TGCAGCGTCCCGGGAGTGGGAAGCAATCAGCCCCAGCATTTT. This codes for CSVPGVGSNQPQHF.

This clonotype was found a few times. This chain connects TRBV11-3 to TRBJ2-1; no definite D call. CDR1 and CDR2 from the germline V gene are SGHNT and YENEEA. V dropped 1 base and J dropped 8 bases, with 9 bases sitting between them. The CDR3 runs 13 residues. CDR3 sequence (DNA): TGTGCCAGCAGCTTAGTAGGGCGCGATGAGCAGTTCTTC. This encodes CASSLVGRDEQFF.

At least ten counts were recorded for this clonotype. CDR3 sequence reads: CASSYGRGGASSGANVLTF. The CDR3 DNA is TGTGCCAGCAGCTATGGAAGGGGCGGGGCCAGCTCTGGGGCCAACGTCCTGACTTTC. The chain couples TRBV7-6 to TRBJ2-6; possibly TRBD2 for D (6 bases). Between the trimmed V and J ends, which lost 4 bases and 0 bases, there was a span of 19 bases. This CDR3 contains 19 residues. Germline-derived CDR1 and CDR2 are SGHVS and FNYEAQ. Filled out from reference TRBV7-6 and TRBJ2-6, the complete variable domain reads GAGVSQSPRYKVTKRGQDVALRCDPISGHVSLYWYRQALGQGPEFLTYFNYEAQQDKSGLPNDRFSAERPEGSISTLTIQRTEQRDSAMYRCASSYGRGGASSGANVLTFGAGSRLTVL.

This clonotype was seen a handful of times. The V gene is TRBV28, the J gene TRBJ1-2; D unclear. The CDR3 runs 11 residues. Germline CDR1 MDHEN, CDR2 SYDVKM. The V and J ends lost 5 bases and 4 bases respectively, with 5 bases between them. The CDR3 region is CASSHIYGYTF. The CDR3 nucleotides are TGTGCCAGCAGTCACATCTATGGCTACACCTTC.